The 27 T cell receptor beta chains presented below share a single source sample, sequenced in a study of blood T cell repertoires in COVID-19. The assay was immunoSEQ multiplex PCR, and TCRdb's table has in-frame clones only and misses some. The sample has more than 90,000 clones, 84% seen once. The material sequenced was peripheral blood. The receptors stem from a human donor in a cohort sampled during active COVID-19.

The chain has TRBV28 and TRBJ2-7; 7 bases are shared with TRBD2. This CDR3 has 17 residues. V shed 5 bases, J shed 1 base, and the junction held 14 bases outside the gene matches. From germline, CDR1 is MDHEN and CDR2 SYDVKM. CDR3 in DNA: TGTGCCAGCAGTCCGGGAGGCAGACAGCAGTCGTCCTACGAGCAGTACTTC. Translation: CASSPGGRQQSSYEQYF.

The V and J genes are TRBV5-8 and TRBJ1-5; D may be TRBD1 (6 bases). Trimming pared 4 bases from V and 0 bases from J, leaving 23 bases between. The CDR3 spans 19 residues. Germline V CDR1 and CDR2: SGHTS, YDEGEE. The CDR3: CASSKDVGHLLNSNQPQHF. CDR3 nucleotides: TGTGCCAGCAGCAAGGACGTGGGACACCTCTTAAATAGCAATCAGCCCCAGCATTTT. Full variable domain (rest looked up from reference TRBV5-8 and TRBJ1-5): EAGVTQSPTHLIKTRGQQATLRCSPISGHTSVYWYQQALGLGLQFLLWYDEGEERNRGNFPPRFSGRQFPNYSSELNVNALELEDSALYLCASSKDVGHLLNSNQPQHFGDGTRLSIL.

V is TRBV7-9 and J is TRBJ2-5; 10 bases line up with TRBD1. V lost 3 bases to trimming and J lost 1 base; unmatched junction nucleotides: 5. The CDR3 consists of 16 residues. CDR1 is SEHNR, CDR2 FQNEAQ, per germline (reference sequence). The CDR3 protein is CASSFGGQGRQETQYF. The CDR3 DNA sequence: TGTGCCAGCAGCTTTGGGGGACAGGGGCGCCAAGAGACCCAGTACTTC.

The rearrangement joins TRBV5-1 to TRBJ2-1; 8 bases are a match to TRBD2. Germline V gene lookup returns CDR1 SGHRS and CDR2 YFSETQ. The V and J ends lost 2 bases and 4 bases, in that order; junction bases with no gene match: 5. This CDR3 is built from 15 residues. The DNA for the CDR3 is TGCGCCAGCAGCTTCGGGGGGGCGCCGTACAATGAGCAGTTCTTC. This sequence encodes CASSFGGAPYNEQFF.

J is TRBJ2-5 and V is TRBV6-5, with D possibly matching TRBD2 (6 bases). V gave up 11 bases and J gave up 5 bases, with 21 bases separating them. CDR1 and CDR2 (germline): MNHEY, SVGAGI. The CDR3 has 14 amino acids. CDR3 sequence: CAAKKSGGSETQYF. The CDR3 DNA reads as TGTGCCGCTAAAAAAAGTGGGGGGAGCGAGACCCAGTACTTC.

V usage is TRBV6-2 or TRBV6-3 and J usage is TRBJ1-2, with D tentatively TRBD1 (6 bases). Trimming removed 2 bases from V and 4 bases from J, with 17 bases in between. Germline V CDR1 and CDR2: MNHEY, SVGEGT. This CDR3 contains 16 residues. In nucleotides, the CDR3 is TGTGCCAGCAGTTACGGCCACAGGGAGCTAATCTATGGCTACACCTTC. Its protein product is CASSYGHRELIYGYTF.

This sequence joins TRBV9 and TRBJ2-2; possibly TRBD1 for D (5 bases). V lost 0 bases to trimming and J lost 3 bases, with 9 bases between them. Germline V gene sequence: CDR1 SGDLS, CDR2 YYNGEE. The CDR3 consists of 15 residues. In nucleotides, the CDR3 is TGTGCCAGCAGCGTAGCTCCGACAGACACCGGGGAGCTGTTTTTT. This codes for CASSVAPTDTGELFF.

This chain connects TRBV19 to TRBJ1-2; D gene unclear. Trimming pared 6 bases from V and 5 bases from J, leaving 7 bases between. The CDR3 sequence is 11 residues long. From germline, CDR1 is LNHDA and CDR2 SQIVND (reference sequence). CDR3 in amino acids: CASRSGYGYTF. The DNA for the CDR3 is TGTGCCAGTAGATCGGGATATGGCTACACCTTC.

Of note for this clone: Other DNA variants within this sample encode the same CDR3. The CDR3 DNA is TGTGCCAGCAGTTTGTCAGGATCCCAAGAGACCCAGTACTTC. This codes for CASSLSGSQETQYF. The J gene is TRBJ2-5, the V gene TRBV28; D not resolved. The CDR3 runs to 14 residues. Trimming took 3 bases from V and 1 from J, leaving 9 bases between them. CDR1 is MDHEN, CDR2 SYDVKM, per germline.

The chain uses TRBV27 and TRBJ1-1, with D hard to call. The germline V gene has CDR1 MNHEY and CDR2 SMNVEV (reference sequence). The CDR3 is made up of 13 amino acids. V was cut by 3 bases and J by 3 bases, with 8 bases left in between. Written as DNA, the CDR3 is TGTGCCAGCAGTTTTCGCCGGGACACTGAAGCTTTCTTT. Protein: CASSFRRDTEAFF.

In its sample, this clone was seen a few times. The V gene is TRBV3-1 (or the pseudogene TRBV3-2), the J gene TRBJ2-2; no firm D call. The V gene lost 0 bases and the J gene lost 6 bases, with 8 bases spanning the gap. The CDR3 covers 14 residues. Germline loops: CDR1 LGHDT, CDR2 YNNKEL (reference sequence). The CDR3 DNA reads TGTGCCAGCAGCCAAGACCCAAATGCCGGGGAGCTGTTTTTT. It encodes CASSQDPNAGELFF.

The chain links TRBV12-5 to TRBJ2-2; 7 bases fit TRBD1. Germline assignment: CDR1 LGHNT and CDR2 FRNRAP. This CDR3 spans 16 amino acids. The J segment lost 4 bases and the V segment lost 5 bases, leaving 10 bases of the junction unmatched. DNA for the CDR3: TGTGCTAGTGGTCTCAGGACAGGCAGGGTCACCGGGGAGCTGTTTTTT. It is translated as CASGLRTGRVTGELFF.

The chain combines TRBV13 with TRBJ1-5, with 9 positions matching TRBD1. This CDR3 spans 15 amino acids. J was trimmed by 6 bases and V by 0 bases; bases with no gene match: 3. Germline CDR1 and CDR2: PRHDT and FYEKMQ (reference sequence). CDR3 bases: TGTGCCAGCAGCTTAGGACAGGGGGCGATTCAGCCCCAGCATTTT. Its translation: CASSLGQGAIQPQHF.

The gene calls are TRBV7-9 and TRBJ1-2, with a tentative D call TRBD1 (5 bases). The CDR3 length is 16 residues. In germline, CDR1 is SEHNR, CDR2 FQNEAQ (reference sequence). V lost 2 bases and J 4 bases, leaving 17 bases between the germline ends. CDR3 protein: CASSLYPQTDGYGYTF. The CDR3 DNA follows: TGTGCCAGCAGCTTATACCCCCAGACAGACGGCTATGGCTACACCTTC.

This clone has just a few counts. The chain employs TRBV14 and TRBJ1-6; 9 nucleotides match TRBD1. V was pared by 6 bases and J by 9 bases, with 6 bases of the junction left unmatched. The CDR3 contains 14 residues. Germline loops: CDR1 SGHDN, CDR2 FVKESK. CDR3 sequence reads: CASRGQGFRSPLHF. The DNA for the CDR3 is TGTGCCAGCAGGGGACAGGGATTCCGTTCACCCCTCCACTTT.

The CDR3 sequence: CASSVPGQGATYVTEKLFF. The CDR3 bases are TGTGCCAGCAGCGTTCCGGGACAGGGGGCGACGTATGTCACTGAAAAACTGTTTTTT. The rearrangement joins TRBV9 to TRBJ1-4, with 12 bases that match TRBD1. V shed 2 bases, J shed 7 bases, and the junction held 15 bases outside the gene matches. Germline V gene sequence: CDR1 SGDLS, CDR2 YYNGEE. CDR3 length equals 19 residues.

The chain carries TRBV10-2 and TRBJ2-2; 12 bases line up with TRBD2. The CDR3 spans 17 residues. J gave up 4 bases and V 5 bases, and 8 bases lay outside the gene matches. The V gene's germline CDR1 is WSHSY and CDR2 SAAADI. The CDR3 coding sequence is TGCGCCAGCAGTATACCTAGCGGGAGGGCGGGCACCGGGGAGCTGTTTTTT. Its protein is CASSIPSGRAGTGELFF.

This clone came up a few times. The chain couples TRBV4-1 to TRBJ1-1, with D unresolved. This CDR3 contains 14 residues. V lost 9 bases, J lost 8 bases, and 22 bases lay in between. Germline values: CDR1 MGHRA, CDR2 YSYEKL. CDR3 amino acids: CASRSREQTKEAFF. The CDR3 region has the DNA TGCGCCAGTAGAAGTAGGGAGCAAACTAAGGAAGCTTTCTTT.

This clone is a singleton in its sample. This chain joins TRBV3-1 (or the pseudogene TRBV3-2) and TRBJ2-2; D is undetermined. V was pared by 1 base and J by 5 bases, with 5 bases between. The CDR3 spans 13 residues. Germline V gene data show CDR1 as LGHDT and CDR2 as YNNKEL (reference sequence). In DNA, the CDR3 is TGTGCCAGCAGCCAAGCCCGTACCGGGGAGCTGTTTTTT. Translating it yields CASSQARTGELFF.

CDR3 region: CASGLPPTGELFF. The CDR3 coding sequence is TGTGCTAGTGGTCTCCCTCCCACCGGGGAGCTGTTTTTT. The chain has TRBV12-5 and TRBJ2-2, with D hard to call. There are 13 residues in the CDR3. CDR1 and CDR2 from the germline V gene are LGHNT and FRNRAP. Trimming took 5 bases from V and 4 from J, leaving 8 bases between them.

This rearrangement joins TRBV28 to TRBJ2-1; 9 bases agree with TRBD2. CDR3 length: 17 residues. The germline CDR1 and CDR2 sequences are MDHEN and SYDVKM. The V segment lost 5 bases and the J segment 0 bases; nucleotides outside the gene matches: 8. The CDR3 DNA is TGTGCCAGCAGTGGGCTAGCGGGGCCTTTCTCCTACAATGAGCAGTTCTTC. Its protein product is CASSGLAGPFSYNEQFF.

The V call is TRBV3-1 (or the pseudogene TRBV3-2), the J call TRBJ2-1, with D tentatively TRBD2 (5 bases). CDR3 size: 15 residues. Germline V gene data show CDR1 as LGHDT and CDR2 as YNNKEL (reference sequence). V gave up 1 base and J gave up 8 bases, with 15 bases separating them. CDR3 coding DNA: TGTGCCAGCAGCCAAGCCGGGGTAGGGTTCCATGAGCAGTTCTTC. Protein sequence: CASSQAGVGFHEQFF.

This clone has only one observation. The chain employs TRBV6-1 and TRBJ1-2, with no clear D. V gave up 2 bases and J gave up 3 bases, with 7 bases separating them. Germline V gene data show CDR1 as MNHNS and CDR2 as SASEGT. There are 13 residues in the CDR3. Here the CDR3 reads CASSELNYYGYTF. CDR3 sequence (DNA): TGTGCCAGCAGTGAACTAAACTACTATGGCTACACCTTC.

J is TRBJ2-7 and V is TRBV10-1; D may be TRBD1 (7 bases). The V end lost 9 bases, the J end lost 6 bases, and 18 bases lay between the germline ends. Germline assignment: CDR1 WNHNN and CDR2 SYGVQD (reference sequence). This CDR3 is built from 13 residues. The DNA for the CDR3 is TGCGCCAGTTCCCGACAGGGACTCAGCGAGCAGTACTTC. It encodes CASSRQGLSEQYF.

The chain employs TRBV28 and TRBJ2-3, with TRBD2 identical over 7 bases. Germline loops: CDR1 MDHEN, CDR2 SYDVKM. The CDR3 sequence is 13 residues long. The V segment lost 5 bases and the J segment 11 bases; nucleotides outside the gene matches: 10. DNA for the CDR3: TGTGCCAGCAGTGCCCAGAACAGCGGGAAGCAGTATTTT. This translates into CASSAQNSGKQYF.

The rearrangement uses TRBV5-1 and TRBJ1-4; 8 nucleotides agree with TRBD1. With 4 bases clipped from V and 5 bases from J, the junction kept 7 bases outside the gene matches. Germline V gene data show CDR1 as SGHRS and CDR2 as YFSETQ. The CDR3 runs 15 residues. The CDR3 nucleotides are TGCGCCAGCAGCGGGACAGGTCGCGGAAATGAAAAACTGTTTTTT. Protein: CASSGTGRGNEKLFF. The full variable domain, completed using reference TRBV5-1 and TRBJ1-4, is KAGVTQTPRYLIKTRGQQVTLSCSPISGHRSVSWYQQTPGQGLQFLFEYFSETQRNKGNFPGRFSGRQFSNSRSEMNVSTLELGDSALYLCASSGTGRGNEKLFFGSGTQLSVL.

The DNA of the CDR3 is TGCGCCAGCGGTCAACAGGGATACACTGAAGCTTTCTTT. It encodes CASGQQGYTEAFF. The V call is TRBV4-3, the J call TRBJ1-1, with a tentative D call TRBD1 (6 bases). V was trimmed by 8 bases and J by 3 bases, leaving 13 bases between them. The CDR3 runs 13 residues. Germline-derived CDR1 and CDR2 are LGHNA and YSLEER.